Below, one TCR beta chain is given with its context. TCRdb reprocessed the 5' RACE reads and stores each CDR3 protein as one record, lacking DNA. This listing includes around 100,000 distinct CDR3 sequences. This sample stems from a study of T cells expressing NK-cell markers. The CDR3 has 13 residues. The germline V gene has CDR1 SQVTM and CDR2 ANQGSEA. The sample taken for sequencing was blood T cells: a sorted CD56 or NKG2C T cell subset, CD4+ or CD8+ T cells, or bulk PBMC T cells (not recorded which). This rearrangement joins TRBV29-1 to TRBJ2-1; the D gene TCRdb calls, TRBD1, cannot be checked with no DNA. This TCR was sampled from a woman between 18 and 70 years old in good health. The CDR3: CRELGGVSNEQFF.